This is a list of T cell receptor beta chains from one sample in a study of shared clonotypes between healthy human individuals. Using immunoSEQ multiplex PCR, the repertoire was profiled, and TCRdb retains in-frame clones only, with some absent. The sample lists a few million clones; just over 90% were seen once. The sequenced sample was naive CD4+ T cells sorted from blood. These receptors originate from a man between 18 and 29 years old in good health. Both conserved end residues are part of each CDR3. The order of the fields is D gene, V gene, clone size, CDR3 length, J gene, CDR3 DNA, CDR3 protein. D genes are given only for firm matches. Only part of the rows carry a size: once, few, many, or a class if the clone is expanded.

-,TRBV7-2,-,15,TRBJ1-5,TGTGCCAGCAGCTTAGGGGGCAGCGCCAATCAGCCCCAGCATTTT,CASSLGGSANQPQHF
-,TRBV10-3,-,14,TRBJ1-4,TGTGCCATCAGTGAGTCGGGGAGAGAAGAAAAACTGTTTTTT,CAISESGREEKLFF
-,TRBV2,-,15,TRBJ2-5,TGTGCCAGCAGTGAAGGGACAGAATTTAGAGAGACCCAGTACTTC,CASSEGTEFRETQYF
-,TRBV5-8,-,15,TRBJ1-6,TGTGCCAGCAGCTTGGATGTGGGGGACTCTTCACCCCTCCACTTT,CASSLDVGDSSPLHF
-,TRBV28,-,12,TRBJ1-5,TGTGCCAGCAGACTAATAAATCAGCCCCAGCATTTT,CASRLINQPQHF
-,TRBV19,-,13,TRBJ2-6,TGTGCCAGCTCGACGTCTGGGGCCAACGTCCTGACTTTC,CASSTSGANVLTF
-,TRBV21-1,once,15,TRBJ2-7,TGTGCCAGCAGCAATGTCCGACACATCTCCTACGAGCAGTACTTC,CASSNVRHISYEQYF
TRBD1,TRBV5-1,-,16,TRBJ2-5,TGCGCCAGCAGCTTGCAGGGGGCGAGGGGTCAAGAGACCCAGTACTTC,CASSLQGARGQETQYF
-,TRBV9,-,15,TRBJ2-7,TGTGCCAGCAGCGTAAGTGCCGAAGCCCGCTACGAGCAGTACTTC,CASSVSAEARYEQYF
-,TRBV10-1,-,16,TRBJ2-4,TGCGCCAGCAGTGAGTACGGGGGTGGGGAAACAAACATTCAGTACTTC,CASSEYGGGETNIQYF
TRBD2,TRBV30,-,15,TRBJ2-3,TGTGCCTGGAGCCCACTAGCGGGGGGTTGGAATACGCAGTATTTT,CAWSPLAGGWNTQYF
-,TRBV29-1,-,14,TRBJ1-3,TGCAGCGTTTTACCTACAGGGACTGGAAACACCATATATTTT,CSVLPTGTGNTIYF
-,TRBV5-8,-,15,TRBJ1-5,TGTGCCAGCAGCTTGGAACACCTTAGCAATCAGCCCCAGCATTTT,CASSLEHLSNQPQHF
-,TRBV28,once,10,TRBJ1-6,TGTGCCAGTGGGAATTCACCCCTCCACTTT,CASGNSPLHF
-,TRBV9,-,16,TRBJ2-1,TGTGCCAGCAGCGAGGGGGGACGGGGAACCTACAATGAGCAGTTCTTC,CASSEGGRGTYNEQFF
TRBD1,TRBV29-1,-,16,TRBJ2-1,TGCAGCGCCGCCTCCCCGGGACAGGGATCCTACAATGAGCAGTTCTTC,CSAASPGQGSYNEQFF
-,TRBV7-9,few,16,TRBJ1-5,TGTGCCAGCACCATATGGGGCGGGAATGGCAATCAGCCCCAGCATTTT,CASTIWGGNGNQPQHF
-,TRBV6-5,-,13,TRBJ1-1,TGTGCCAGCAGACGTACAGGGAACGCTGAAGCTTTCTTT,CASRRTGNAEAFF
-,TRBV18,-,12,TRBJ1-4,TGTGCCAGCTCACAGGGAAGGGAAAAACTGTTTTTT,CASSQGREKLFF
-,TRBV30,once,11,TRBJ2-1,TGTGCCTGGAGCAAGTACAATGAGCAGTTCTTC,CAWSKYNEQFF
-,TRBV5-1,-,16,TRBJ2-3,TGCGCCAGCAGCTTGGTGTTAGGGGGACACACAGATACGCAGTATTTT,CASSLVLGGHTDTQYF
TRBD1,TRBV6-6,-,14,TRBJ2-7,TGTGCCAGCAGTCGAACAGGGGCTTCCTACGAGCAGTACTTC,CASSRTGASYEQYF
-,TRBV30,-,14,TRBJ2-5,TGTGCCTGGGCCCGGGCCCCTCTAGAGGGGACCCAGTACTTC,CAWARAPLEGTQYF
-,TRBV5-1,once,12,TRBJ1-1,TGCGCCAGCAGCGTGGAATTGGAGAGAGCTTTCTTT,CASSVELERAFF
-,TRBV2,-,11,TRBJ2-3,TGTGCCAGCAGTGAAGCGGATACGCAGTATTTT,CASSEADTQYF
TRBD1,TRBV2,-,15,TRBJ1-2,TGTGCCAGCAGTGAAGGCACGACAGGGGACTATGGCTACACCTTC,CASSEGTTGDYGYTF
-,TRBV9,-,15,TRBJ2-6,TGTGCCAGCAGCGGCCTCCAGGCTGGGGCCAACGTCCTGACTTTC,CASSGLQAGANVLTF
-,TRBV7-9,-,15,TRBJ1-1,TGTGCCAGCAGCTTAGCGCATGGGGGACTCACTGAAGCTTTCTTT,CASSLAHGGLTEAFF
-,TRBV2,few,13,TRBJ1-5,TGTGCCAGCCACCGGGACATGGATCAGCCCCAGCATTTT,CASHRDMDQPQHF
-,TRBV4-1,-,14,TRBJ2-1,TGCGCCAGCAGCCAAGTCCCTCTCTACAATGAGCAGTTCTTC,CASSQVPLYNEQFF
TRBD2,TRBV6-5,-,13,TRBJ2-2,TGTGCCAGCCAGCGGGATAGGAACGGGGAGCTGTTTTTT,CASQRDRNGELFF
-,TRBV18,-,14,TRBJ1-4,TGTGCCAGCTCCCACGAAGGGAGCGGTGAAAAACTGTTTTTT,CASSHEGSGEKLFF
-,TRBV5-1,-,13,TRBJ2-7,TGCGCCAGCAGCTCCCCCCAATCCTACGAGCAGTACTTC,CASSSPQSYEQYF
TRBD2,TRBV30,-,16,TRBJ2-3,TGTGCCTGGAGTCCCGGACTAGCGGGGATACTTGATACGCAGTATTTT,CAWSPGLAGILDTQYF
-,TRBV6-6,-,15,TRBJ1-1,TGTGCCAGCGAGGGGGTGGGGGCAGGGCGCACTGAAGCTTTCTTT,CASEGVGAGRTEAFF
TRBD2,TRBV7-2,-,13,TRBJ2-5,TGTGCCAGCAGCTTCGGGGGGCAAGAGACCCAGTACTTC,CASSFGGQETQYF
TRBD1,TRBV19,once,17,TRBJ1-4,TGTGCCAGTACGGACAGGAGAGGACGTAATCCTAATGAAAAACTGTTTTTT,CASTDRRGRNPNEKLFF
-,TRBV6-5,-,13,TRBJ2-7,TGTGCCAGCAGCCTTGGACAGTCCTACGAGCAGTACTTC,CASSLGQSYEQYF
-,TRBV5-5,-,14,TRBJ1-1,TGTGCCAGCAACAAAGGGTCCGTGAACACTGAAGCTTTCTTT,CASNKGSVNTEAFF
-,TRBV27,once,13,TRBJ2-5,TGTGCCAGCAGGCTAGTTTCTGGAGAGACCCAGTACTTC,CASRLVSGETQYF